This T cell receptor (beta chain) stems from a study of human T cells and chemical hapten exposure. Study findings and constraints: Healthy people's immune response may differ from that of the donors, who had alopecia.

This clonotype was found a few times. As yet, its antigen is unknown. Time point in this sample: pre-sensitization, week 0. Sample treatment: therapeutic diphenylcyclopropenone sensitization with weekly scalp DPC. Original handling: Sample TCR totals centred on a median of around 100,000, ranging roughly 20,000 to 690,600. TCRdb reprocessed the RACE reads via MiXCR and lists one record per CDR3 protein. The V and J calls come from TCRdb's annotation, not from the publication. This sample has approximately 400,000 distinct CDR3 sequences, with 5.1% found just once. The clonotype was recovered from a woman aged 50 to 60 with alopecia areata. Some clones in this sample may be carry-over from other donors' samples. The sample was whole blood, taken in connection with sensitization to the hapten diphenylcyclopropenone (DPC).

Written as DNA, the CDR3 is TGTGCCAGCAGCCCGGTCTTTCCCACGCAGTATTTT. Its translation: CASSPVFPTQYF. J is TRBJ2-3 and V is TRBV11-2; D not certain. Trimming left V 5 bases short and J 9 bases short, with 12 bases between. CDR1 is SGHAT and CDR2 is FQNNGV in the germline V gene. The CDR3 runs 12 residues. Using reference TRBV11-2 and TRBJ2-3 for the parts outside the CDR3, the full variable domain is EAGVAQSPRYKIIEKRQSVAFWCNPISGHATLYWYQQILGQGPKLLIQFQNNGVVDDSQLPKDRFSAERLKGVDSTLKIQPAKLEDSAVYLCASSPVFPTQYFGPGTRLTVL.